The following is a TCR beta chain sequence with its context. This sample stems from a study of T cell responses to AZD1222 COVID-19 vaccine. V was clipped by 1 base and J by 7 bases; unmatched bases: 4. This CDR3 has 16 amino acids. Germline CDR1 is MNHNS and CDR2 is SASEGT. Profiling relied on immunoSEQ multiplex PCR, and the TCRdb table lists in-frame clones only, not all of them. This table holds around 130,000 clones, 88% found once. This material consisted of peripheral blood, taken on day 0 of MenACWY control vaccination. The chain combines TRBV6-1 with TRBJ2-1; TRBD2 matches 13 bases. The TCR originated in an adult in good health. CDR3 residues: CASSEGGLAGRNEQFF. The DNA for the CDR3 is TGTGCCAGCAGTGAAGGGGGACTAGCGGGAAGGAATGAGCAGTTCTTC.